These 22 T cell receptor beta chains share one sample of origin, sequenced in a study of blood T cell repertoires in COVID-19. Assay: immunoSEQ multiplex PCR; the TCRdb copy retains only in-frame clones and omits some. The top ten clones hold just over 9% of a sample with around 15,000 clones, 65% to 85% of them seen once. The sample consisted of peripheral blood. Every receptor here comes from a human donor in a cohort sampled during active COVID-19.

The chain uses TRBV5-1 and TRBJ2-3, with 9 bases fitting TRBD1. CDR1 and CDR2 from the germline V gene are SGHRS and YFSETQ. The CDR3 extends over 15 amino acids. The V and J ends lost 3 bases and 4 bases, in that order; junction bases with no gene match: 6. This CDR3 is CASSSGQGGSDTQYF. The CDR3 DNA reads as TGCGCCAGCAGCTCGGGACAGGGTGGTTCAGATACGCAGTATTTT.

The chain joins TRBV10-3 to TRBJ2-2, with no clear D. This CDR3 comprises 13 residues. V was shortened by 3 bases and J by 2 bases, with 4 bases between the two germline ends. The germline V gene encodes CDR1 ENHRY and CDR2 SYGVKD. DNA for the CDR3: TGTGCCATCAGTGACGGTAACACCGGGGAGCTGTTTTTT. Protein product: CAISDGNTGELFF.

Comment on this clone: The same CDR3 is also encoded by other DNA sequences in this sample. Written as DNA, the CDR3 is TGTGCCAGCTCTATTGTAGCCGTTGAGACGAACACTGAAGCTTTCTTT. It is translated as CASSIVAVETNTEAFF. J is TRBJ1-1 and V is TRBV18; no clear D gene. The CDR3 is made up of 16 amino acids. Germline CDR1 is KGHSH and CDR2 is LQKENI. V lost 6 bases, J lost 1 base, and 18 bases lay in between.

This clone was seen more than once but under ten times. This chain connects TRBV11-2 to TRBJ2-7, with a weak D call TRBD1 (6 bases). V was shortened by 0 bases and J by 4 bases, with 13 bases between the two germline ends. The CDR3 length is 15 residues. The V gene's germline CDR1 is SGHAT and CDR2 FQNNGV. CDR3 nucleotide sequence: TGTGCCAGCAGCTTAGATAGCCAGGGGCCATACGAGCAGTACTTC. Amino acids: CASSLDSQGPYEQYF.

The chain recombines TRBV5-1 with TRBJ2-2; a weak D match, TRBD1 (6 bases). The germline CDR1 and CDR2 sequences are SGHRS and YFSETQ. Trimming removed 1 base at V and 2 bases at J, with 9 bases between. This CDR3 comprises 15 residues. The CDR3 DNA reads TGCGCCAGCAGCTTGAGACAGGACAACACCGGGGAGCTGTTTTTT. Protein: CASSLRQDNTGELFF.

The chain couples TRBV9 to TRBJ1-2; D not resolved. V lost 4 bases to trimming and J lost 4 bases, with 26 bases between them. The CDR3 spans 18 residues. CDR1 is SGDLS, CDR2 YYNGEE, per germline. CDR3: CASSPRRWPTGDSYGYTF. CDR3 nucleotide sequence: TGTGCCAGCAGCCCCAGGCGCTGGCCGACGGGAGATAGCTATGGCTACACCTTC.

This clone was seen only once. The chain has TRBV5-4 and TRBJ2-2; TRBD1 agrees at 7 bases. CDR3 length: 13 amino acids. V was clipped by 6 bases and J by 6 bases; unmatched bases: 5. Looked up from germline, CDR1 is SGHNT and CDR2 is YYREEE (reference sequence). In nucleotides, the CDR3 is TGTGCCAGCAAAGGGGGCCAGCCCGGGGAGCTGTTTTTT. Translation: CASKGGQPGELFF.

The rearrangement uses TRBV5-6 and TRBJ2-5, with D tentatively TRBD1 (5 bases). The CDR3 runs 13 residues. Germline CDR1 SGHDT, CDR2 YYEEEE. V gave up 1 base and J gave up 5 bases, with 9 bases separating them. CDR3 residues: CASSLQGMETQYF. The CDR3 DNA follows: TGTGCCAGCAGCTTGCAGGGAATGGAGACCCAGTACTTC.

The rearrangement links TRBV4-1 to TRBJ2-1; the D is unclear. With 1 base removed from V and 1 base from J, the gap between germline ends came to 8 bases. Germline V lookup: CDR1 MGHRA, CDR2 YSYEKL. This CDR3 has 15 amino acids. In nucleotides, the CDR3 is TGCGCCAGCAGCCAAGGACATTCTTCCTACAATGAGCAGTTCTTC. This gives the protein CASSQGHSSYNEQFF.

The rearrangement joins TRBV4-3 to TRBJ1-3, with D perhaps TRBD1 (5 bases). This CDR3 has 14 residues. The V gene lost 2 bases and the J gene lost 4 bases, with 9 bases spanning the gap. The germline gives CDR1 LGHNA, CDR2 YSLEER. The CDR3 is CASSQTGYGNTIYF. CDR3 coding DNA: TGCGCCAGCAGCCAAACAGGATACGGAAACACCATATATTTT.

The V gene is TRBV19, the J gene TRBJ2-2, with a weak D call TRBD1 (6 bases). V shed 3 bases and J shed 5 bases, with 13 bases lying between them. CDR1 is LNHDA and CDR2 is SQIVND in the germline V gene (reference sequence). The CDR3 totals 15 residues. The chain's CDR3 is CASSISGRGTGELFF. The CDR3 nucleotides read TGTGCCAGTAGTATCTCTGGCAGGGGAACCGGGGAGCTGTTTTTT.

This clone appeared a few times. V is TRBV30 and J is TRBJ1-2; D is ambiguous. Trimming took off 2 bases at V and 4 bases at J, with 11 bases between the two ends. The CDR3 contains 13 residues. Germline V gene data show CDR1 as GTSNPN and CDR2 as SVGIG (reference sequence). The CDR3 reads CAWSPSGVYGYTF. CDR3 in DNA: TGTGCCTGGAGTCCGTCCGGGGTCTATGGCTACACCTTC.

This clone was seen more than once but under ten times. The V and J genes are TRBV5-1 and TRBJ2-2, with 9 bases lining up with TRBD1. With 4 bases clipped from V and 4 bases from J, the junction kept 5 bases outside the gene matches. Germline assignment: CDR1 SGHRS and CDR2 YFSETQ. The CDR3 totals 15 residues. The DNA for the CDR3 is TGCGCCAGCAGCAACCGACAGGGGGGCACCGGGGAGCTGTTTTTT. Protein product: CASSNRQGGTGELFF.

This clone rates as large. DNA for the CDR3: TGTGCCAGCAGCTTTGCTTTTAGCGGGAGGGCAAATGAGCAGTTCTTC. It codes for CASSFAFSGRANEQFF. J is TRBJ2-1 and V is TRBV12-1; TRBD2 is the table's D call, not checked against the DNA. TRBV12-1 constitutes a pseudogene. This CDR3 region has 16 residues.

The CDR3 DNA follows: TGTGCCACCAGTGAGGGGGCATCGGGCAGGTCGCAAGAGACCCAGTACTTC. Translated, it gives CATSEGASGRSQETQYF. The chain uses TRBV24-1 and TRBJ2-5; TRBD1 might be the D (6 bases). V shed 4 bases and J shed 2 bases, with 19 bases lying between them. The CDR3 sequence is 17 residues long. The germline gives CDR1 KGHDR, CDR2 SFDVKD.

The V call is TRBV10-3, the J call TRBJ2-3; 15 nucleotides agree with TRBD2. V lost 4 bases and J lost 5; bases outside the gene matches: 13. Looked up from germline, CDR1 is ENHRY and CDR2 is SYGVKD. CDR3 size: 19 residues. The CDR3 nucleotides read TGTGCCATCAGTGTGACGGCCGGGACTAGCGGGGGGTCTGGAGATACGCAGTATTTT. This encodes CAISVTAGTSGGSGDTQYF.

The chain links TRBV11-2 to TRBJ2-4; TRBD2 aligns across 13 bases. The V gene end was trimmed by 2 bases and the J gene end by 4 bases; junction bases not matched to a gene: 5. CDR1 SGHAT and CDR2 FQNNGV come from the germline V gene. The CDR3 contains 17 residues. CDR3 sequence: CASSLIRTSGGKNIQYF. For the CDR3, the DNA is TGTGCCAGCAGCTTAATTCGGACTAGCGGGGGAAAAAACATTCAGTACTTC.

The chain combines TRBV6-5 with TRBJ1-1; D is unresolved. The CDR3 loop spans 12 amino acids. V gave up 9 bases and J gave up 0 bases, with 8 bases separating them. Germline values: CDR1 MNHEY, CDR2 SVGAGI. CDR3 loop: CARQRLNTEAFF. CDR3 bases: TGTGCCAGACAGAGATTGAACACTGAAGCTTTCTTT.

The CDR3 region has the DNA TGTGCCAGCAGCTCTAGCCTAGCGGGCCTTGGTGAGCAGTTCTTC. Residues: CASSSSLAGLGEQFF. The J gene is TRBJ2-1, the V gene TRBV6-2 or TRBV6-3; 8 bases are a match to TRBD2. V was clipped by 6 bases and J by 9 bases; unmatched bases: 13. Germline values: CDR1 MNHEY, CDR2 SVGEGT. CDR3 length equals 15 residues.

The chain combines TRBV11-3 with TRBJ1-1, with D tentatively TRBD1 (5 bases). CDR3 length: 13 residues. V was clipped by 6 bases and J by 2 bases, with 10 bases between them. Germline V gene data show CDR1 as SGHNT and CDR2 as YENEEA. The CDR3 DNA reads as TGTGCCAGCAGTTCAACAGGAAACACTGAAGCTTTCTTT. Translated: CASSSTGNTEAFF.

V is TRBV3-1 (or the pseudogene TRBV3-2) and J is TRBJ1-1, with 8 bases aligning to TRBD1. V was pared by 5 bases and J by 3 bases, with 2 bases of the junction left unmatched. The CDR3 length is 13 residues. The germline V gene has CDR1 LGHDT and CDR2 YNNKEL (reference sequence). The CDR3, as DNA: TGTGCCAGCAGCATACAGGGGGACACTGAAGCTTTCTTT. This gives the protein CASSIQGDTEAFF.

This clone was observed a handful of times. The V call is TRBV7-2, the J call TRBJ1-2; D possibly corresponds to TRBD1 (5 bases). Germline V lookup: CDR1 SGHTA, CDR2 FQGNSA. This CDR3 has 16 residues. V was pared by 5 bases and J by 2 bases, with 18 bases between. CDR3: CASSVSRQTSNYGYTF. The CDR3 coding sequence is TGTGCCAGCAGCGTATCTAGACAGACTTCAAACTATGGCTACACCTTC.